This T cell receptor beta chain was found in a study of tumor and adjacent non-tumor tissue in lung cancer. This clonotype was seen only a few times. A modified ARM-PCR protocol with three rounds of nested PCR amplified TCRbeta. TCRdb recomputed calls from the multiplex PCR reads with MiXCR, one row per CDR3 protein. Of over 100,000 distinct CDR3 sequences listed, about 65% are singletons. The germline gives CDR1 MDHEN, CDR2 SYDVKM. V trimming: 3 bases; J trimming: 3 bases; junction bases outside the gene matches: 9. The CDR3 runs 16 residues. This sample's RNA came from whole unsorted tissue. This non-tumor lung sample came from over 3 cm beyond the tumor edge.

Source material: distant non-tumor lung tissue. The V call is TRBV28, the J call TRBJ2-7; 9 positions match TRBD1. The source of this sequence is a man aged 55 to 70 with non-small cell lung cancer. The CDR3 sequence is CASSFSTGTGNYEQYF. CDR3 DNA: TGTGCCAGCAGTTTCTCAACCGGGACAGGGAACTACGAGCAGTACTTC.